This passage covers 29 T cell receptor beta chains from one sample sequenced in a study of shared clonotypes between healthy human individuals. Assay: immunoSEQ multiplex PCR; the TCRdb copy retains only in-frame clones and omits some. In the table there are about 1 million clones, under 80% of which are singletons. Input material: memory CD4+ T cells sorted from blood. Regarding subset: CD45RA-negative fraction. These receptors came from a man aged 18-30 years in good health.

The genes are TRBV28 and TRBJ2-3; 9 bases line up with TRBD2. The ends lost 10 bases at V and 2 bases at J; junction bases unmatched: 7. The CDR3 length is 14 residues. Germline-derived CDR1 and CDR2 are MDHEN and SYDVKM. CDR3 in DNA: TGTGCCACACAGACTAGCGGTATCACAGATACGCAGTATTTT. Translated, it gives CATQTSGITDTQYF.

The chain carries TRBV4-2 and TRBJ1-5; no reliable D call. Trimming pared 2 bases from V and 0 bases from J, leaving 11 bases between. The germline V gene has CDR1 LGHNA and CDR2 YNFKEQ. The CDR3 covers 16 residues. CDR3 DNA sequence: TGTGCCAGCAGCCAACGGACCGGATCTAGCAATCAGCCCCAGCATTTT. Amino acid sequence: CASSQRTGSSNQPQHF.

This clone came up a few times. This chain connects TRBV9 to TRBJ2-7, with D possibly being TRBD1 (6 bases). CDR1 is SGDLS and CDR2 is YYNGEE in the germline V gene. The CDR3 sequence is 19 residues long. V lost 3 bases to trimming and J lost 2 bases, with 27 bases between them. CDR3 coding DNA: TGTGCCAGCAGCGCGACCGGGACAACAAACTACTTAAACACCTACGAGCAGTACTTC. Amino acids: CASSATGTTNYLNTYEQYF.

The table lists this clone with a few counts. This chain connects TRBV7-2 to TRBJ2-7; D remains ambiguous. From germline, CDR1 is SGHTA and CDR2 FQGNSA. The CDR3 extends over 15 amino acids. The V end was cut by 2 bases, the J end by 1 base, with 12 bases between. The CDR3 region is CASSLSSTLSYEQYF. The CDR3 DNA reads TGTGCCAGCAGCTTATCATCGACACTGTCCTACGAGCAGTACTTC.

Details on this clone: The sample holds other DNA sequences that translate to the same CDR3. The chain has TRBV11-2 and TRBJ1-6, with TRBD1 identical over 7 bases. Germline loops: CDR1 SGHAT, CDR2 FQNNGV. This CDR3 is 15 amino acids long. The V gene end was trimmed by 5 bases and the J gene end by 5 bases; junction bases not matched to a gene: 6. The CDR3 reads CASSRGGQNNSPLHF. CDR3 DNA sequence: TGTGCCAGCAGCCGGGGGGGACAGAATAATTCACCCCTCCACTTT. Variable domain in full (rest from reference TRBV11-2 and TRBJ1-6): EAGVAQSPRYKIIEKRQSVAFWCNPISGHATLYWYQQILGQGPKLLIQFQNNGVVDDSQLPKDRFSAERLKGVDSTLKIQPAKLEDSAVYLCASSRGGQNNSPLHFGNGTRLTVT.

This sequence joins TRBV5-1 and TRBJ1-1, with TRBD1 matching 8 bases. This CDR3 is built from 13 residues. Trimming cost V 3 bases and J 4 bases; bases outside gene matches: 2. Germline CDR1 reads SGHRS; CDR2 reads YFSETQ. DNA of the CDR3: TGCGCCAGCAGCTGGGACAGGAGCACTGAAGCTTTCTTT. This translates into CASSWDRSTEAFF.

This sequence joins TRBV6-5 and TRBJ1-1; 9 bases are a match to TRBD1. CDR1 and CDR2 from the germline V gene are MNHEY and SVGAGI. Trimming removed 2 bases from V and 8 bases from J; junction bases left unmatched: 9. The CDR3 runs 15 residues. CDR3 bases: TGTGCCAGCAGTTACCCCGGACAGGGGAGAACAGAAGCTTTCTTT. Translation: CASSYPGQGRTEAFF.

The chain links TRBV2 to TRBJ2-6; no definite D call. CDR3 length: 12 amino acids. The germline V and J ends were trimmed by 8 bases and 4 bases, with 6 bases remaining between them. Per the germline V gene, CDR1 is SNHLY and CDR2 is FYNNEI. CDR3 nucleotides: TGTGCCAGCGCCGGCGGGGCCAACGTCCTGACTTTC. Its translation: CASAGGANVLTF.

The chain has TRBV19 and TRBJ1-1; 9 bases are a match to TRBD1. V trimming: 6 bases; J trimming: 3 bases; junction bases outside the gene matches: 8. In germline, CDR1 is LNHDA, CDR2 SQIVND (reference sequence). CDR3 length equals 15 residues. CDR3 sequence (DNA): TGTGCCAGTAGCAACGGACAGGGGAAGGACACTGAAGCTTTCTTT. This encodes CASSNGQGKDTEAFF.

V and J are TRBV19 and TRBJ1-5; 8 bases are a match to TRBD1. This CDR3 spans 19 amino acids. Losses at the gene ends were 2 bases for V and 5 bases for J; bases not matched to a gene: 17. CDR1 and CDR2 (germline): LNHDA, SQIVND (reference sequence). In DNA form, the CDR3 reads TGTGCCAGTAGTATACGGGGACAGGTGAGGGGTAAGGGGCATCAGCCCCAGCATTTT. The encoded protein is CASSIRGQVRGKGHQPQHF.

The chain recombines TRBV19 with TRBJ1-2; the D is unclear. From germline, CDR1 is LNHDA and CDR2 SQIVND (reference sequence). This CDR3 is built from 16 residues. With 5 bases removed from V and 2 bases from J, the gap between germline ends came to 18 bases. The CDR3 here is CASSPQWFPGNYGYTF. The DNA of the CDR3 is TGTGCCAGTAGTCCCCAATGGTTCCCAGGAAACTATGGCTACACCTTC.

The rearrangement joins TRBV7-2 to TRBJ1-5; D unclear. This CDR3 spans 17 amino acids. Trimming pared 1 base from V and 6 bases from J, leaving 19 bases between. Germline assignment: CDR1 SGHTA and CDR2 FQGNSA. The CDR3 coding sequence is TGTGCCAGCAGCTTAGGAAGGTGGGGTGGATTTGGTCAGCCCCAGCATTTT. Translated: CASSLGRWGGFGQPQHF.

The chain employs TRBV18 and TRBJ1-1; D unresolved. Deletions cut 3 bases from V and 4 bases from J, with 12 bases between. The CDR3 consists of 14 residues. Germline V gene sequence: CDR1 KGHSH, CDR2 LQKENI. The CDR3 DNA reads as TGTGCCAGCTCACCCACACGGGGAGGCACTGAAGCTTTCTTT. This gives the protein CASSPTRGGTEAFF.

The rearrangement joins TRBV19 to TRBJ2-5; the D gene is possibly TRBD1 (5 bases). Per the germline V gene, CDR1 is LNHDA and CDR2 is SQIVND (reference sequence). The CDR3 totals 15 residues. V lost 3 bases and J lost 1, with 12 bases in between. The CDR3 is CASSISAGLQETQYF. The CDR3 bases are TGTGCCAGTAGTATCAGCGCAGGGCTCCAAGAGACCCAGTACTTC.

V gene TRBV28 combines with J gene TRBJ1-1; TRBD1 is a possible D gene (5 bases). Germline lookup yields CDR1 MDHEN and CDR2 SYDVKM. V lost 7 bases to trimming and J lost 7 bases, with 13 bases between them. The CDR3 is made up of 12 amino acids. CDR3: CASTRARGEAFF. CDR3 nucleotides: TGTGCCAGCACCCGAGCGAGGGGTGAAGCTTTCTTT.

V usage is TRBV9 and J usage is TRBJ2-3; TRBD2 aligns across 9 bases. The CDR3 spans 17 residues. Losses at the gene ends were 4 bases for V and 4 bases for J; bases not matched to a gene: 13. Germline V CDR1 and CDR2: SGDLS, YYNGEE. CDR3 sequence reads: CASSPRPPSGVPDTQYF. The CDR3 nucleotides read TGTGCCAGCAGCCCGAGGCCCCCTAGCGGGGTGCCAGATACGCAGTATTTT.

The rearrangement joins TRBV5-1 to TRBJ2-1, with D possibly TRBD2 on 6 matching bases. V was clipped by 7 bases and J by 3 bases, with 14 bases between them. The germline gives CDR1 SGHRS, CDR2 YFSETQ. The CDR3 is made up of 14 amino acids. Here the CDR3 DNA reads TGCGCCAGCGGGGCTAGCGCCATCTACAATGAGCAGTTCTTC. This codes for CASGASAIYNEQFF.

Here the CDR3 reads CASSPGRALARTDTQYF. CDR3 DNA sequence: TGTGCCAGCTCACCGGGCAGGGCCCTAGCGCGCACAGATACGCAGTATTTT. The genes are TRBV18 and TRBJ2-3; tentatively, D is TRBD2 (6 bases). Germline loops: CDR1 KGHSH, CDR2 LQKENI. Trimming stripped 3 bases from V and 1 base from J, with 17 bases between. This CDR3 has 17 residues.

This chain connects TRBV28 to TRBJ2-4, with a weak D call TRBD1 (5 bases). V was trimmed by 2 bases and J by 3 bases, leaving 11 bases between them. Per the germline V gene, CDR1 is MDHEN and CDR2 is SYDVKM. The CDR3 is made up of 15 amino acids. CDR3 DNA: TGTGCCAGCAGTTTAACAGGTAGTGGCAAAAACATTCAGTACTTC. It translates to CASSLTGSGKNIQYF.

V usage is TRBV28 and J usage is TRBJ2-7; D is unclear. Germline lookup yields CDR1 MDHEN and CDR2 SYDVKM. V was cut by 8 bases and J by 1 base, with 12 bases left in between. The CDR3 spans 13 residues. CDR3 nucleotide sequence: TGTGCCAGCTATTCGAAAGCTTCCTACGAGCAGTACTTC. It specifies CASYSKASYEQYF. Variable domain in full (rest from reference TRBV28 and TRBJ2-7): DVKVTQSSRYLVKRTGEKVFLECVQDMDHENMFWYRQDPGLGLRLIYFSYDVKMKEKGDIPEGYSVSREKKERFSLILESASTNQTSMYLCASYSKASYEQYFGPGTRLTVT.

Ten or more counts support this clone. The chain joins TRBV6-1 to TRBJ2-2; D gene unclear. V was trimmed by 5 bases and J by 6 bases, leaving 16 bases between them. The germline gives CDR1 MNHNS, CDR2 SASEGT. CDR3 length equals 15 residues. As DNA, the CDR3 is TGTGCCAGCAGTTCACTCAGCCTGATGTCCGGGGAGCTGTTTTTT. The encoded protein is CASSSLSLMSGELFF.

This rearrangement joins TRBV5-6 to TRBJ1-2, with D unclear. V dropped 4 bases and J dropped 2 bases, with 6 bases sitting between them. The CDR3 spans 12 residues. Germline V gene lookup returns CDR1 SGHDT and CDR2 YYEEEE. The DNA of the CDR3 is TGTGCCAGCAGCCAGGAAAACTATGGCTACACCTTC. Translating it yields CASSQENYGYTF. The full variable domain, its missing parts supplied by reference TRBV5-6 and TRBJ1-2, is DAGVTQSPTHLIKTRGQQVTLRCSPKSGHDTVSWYQQALGQGPQFIFQYYEEEERQRGNFPDRFSGHQFPNYSSELNVNALLLGDSALYLCASSQENYGYTFGSGTRLTVV.

The sample holds one count of this clone. The J gene is TRBJ1-2, the V gene TRBV27; D is ambiguous. CDR1 and CDR2 (germline): MNHEY, SMNVEV (reference sequence). V lost 3 bases, J lost 3 bases, and 11 bases lay in between. The CDR3 is made up of 14 amino acids. The CDR3 loop is CASSLARGYYGYTF. CDR3 sequence (DNA): TGTGCCAGCAGTTTGGCCCGCGGGTACTATGGCTACACCTTC.

This rearrangement joins TRBV10-3 to TRBJ1-2; no firm D call. Germline assignment: CDR1 ENHRY and CDR2 SYGVKD. CDR3 length equals 13 residues. Trimming cost V 9 bases and J 2 bases, with 13 bases left between them. The CDR3 reads CAIQDGLNYGYTF. CDR3 coding DNA: TGTGCCATTCAGGACGGACTAAACTATGGCTACACCTTC.

The chain carries TRBV2 and TRBJ2-1; 10 positions agree with TRBD2. The ends lost 7 bases at V and 2 bases at J; junction bases unmatched: 5. The CDR3 consists of 15 residues. CDR1 is SNHLY, CDR2 FYNNEI, per germline. The CDR3 region is CASKRTSGAYNEQFF. CDR3 nucleotide sequence: TGTGCCAGCAAGAGGACTAGCGGAGCCTACAATGAGCAGTTCTTC.

As regards this clone: The sample has other DNA sequences that encode this CDR3 too. J is TRBJ2-7 and V is TRBV18, with unresolved D. The CDR3 extends over 13 amino acids. The V gene's germline CDR1 is KGHSH and CDR2 LQKENI. Trimming took off 1 base at V and 1 base at J, with 5 bases between the two ends. The CDR3 protein is CASSPRQSYEQYF. For the CDR3, the DNA is TGTGCCAGCTCACCACGGCAGTCCTACGAGCAGTACTTC.

The chain is built from TRBV7-9 and TRBJ2-7; 10 bases fit TRBD1. V lost 4 bases and J lost 2; bases outside the gene matches: 5. Germline V lookup: CDR1 SEHNR, CDR2 FQNEAQ (reference sequence). The CDR3 spans 15 residues. The CDR3 region is CASSYGTGETYEQYF. The CDR3 DNA is TGTGCCAGCAGCTACGGGACAGGGGAAACCTACGAGCAGTACTTC.

The chain links TRBV5-1 to TRBJ2-7; D unresolved. The CDR3 extends over 15 amino acids. In germline, CDR1 is SGHRS, CDR2 YFSETQ. V lost 3 bases and J 7 bases, leaving 20 bases between the germline ends. DNA for the CDR3: TGCGCCAGCAGCTCCGACCCCAGTAGGTCCGGGGAGCAGTACTTC. It encodes CASSSDPSRSGEQYF.

This clone was picked up one time. The rearrangement links TRBV5-8 to TRBJ2-5; the D gene is possibly TRBD1 (5 bases). V dropped 6 bases and J dropped 3 bases, with 15 bases sitting between them. CDR1 and CDR2 (germline): SGHTS, YDEGEE. The CDR3 runs to 14 residues. CDR3 in DNA: TGTGCCAGCAACAGGAACAGGCTAGAAGAGACCCAGTACTTC. Protein sequence: CASNRNRLEETQYF.